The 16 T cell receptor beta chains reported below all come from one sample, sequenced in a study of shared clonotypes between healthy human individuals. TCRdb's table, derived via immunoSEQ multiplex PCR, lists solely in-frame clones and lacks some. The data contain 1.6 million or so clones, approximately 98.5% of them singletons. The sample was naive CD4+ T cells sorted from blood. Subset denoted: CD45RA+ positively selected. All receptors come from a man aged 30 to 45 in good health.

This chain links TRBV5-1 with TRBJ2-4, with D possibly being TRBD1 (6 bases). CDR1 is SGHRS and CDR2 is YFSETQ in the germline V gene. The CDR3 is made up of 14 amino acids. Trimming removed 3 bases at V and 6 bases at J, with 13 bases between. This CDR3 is CASSSDGQRNIQYF. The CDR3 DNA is TGCGCCAGCAGCTCCGACGGACAGAGAAACATTCAGTACTTC.

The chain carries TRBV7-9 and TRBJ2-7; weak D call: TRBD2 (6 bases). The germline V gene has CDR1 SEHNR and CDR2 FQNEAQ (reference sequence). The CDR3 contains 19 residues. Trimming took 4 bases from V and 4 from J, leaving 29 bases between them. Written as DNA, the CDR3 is TGTGCCAGCAGCTCGGGGGAGCAGTATCCCCCTGAGCCCTCTTACGAGCAGTACTTC. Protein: CASSSGEQYPPEPSYEQYF.

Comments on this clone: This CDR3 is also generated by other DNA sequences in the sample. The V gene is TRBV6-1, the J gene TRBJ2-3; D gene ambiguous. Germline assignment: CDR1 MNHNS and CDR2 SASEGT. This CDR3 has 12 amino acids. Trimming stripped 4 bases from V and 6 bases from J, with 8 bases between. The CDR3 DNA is TGTGCCAGCAGTGTTAGAGCGGATACGCAGTATTTT. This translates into CASSVRADTQYF.

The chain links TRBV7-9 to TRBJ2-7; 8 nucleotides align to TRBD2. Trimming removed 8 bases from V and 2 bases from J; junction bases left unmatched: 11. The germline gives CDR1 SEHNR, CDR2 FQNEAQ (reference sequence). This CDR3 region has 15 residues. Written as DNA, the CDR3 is TGTGCCAGCTACGATAGTGGACTAGCCACCTACGAGCAGTACTTC. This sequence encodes CASYDSGLATYEQYF.

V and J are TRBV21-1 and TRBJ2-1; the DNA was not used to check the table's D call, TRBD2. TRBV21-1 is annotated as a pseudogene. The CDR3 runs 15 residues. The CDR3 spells CASSKRWDSSNEQFF. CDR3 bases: TGTGCCAGCAGCAAAAGGTGGGACTCGTCCAATGAGCAGTTCTTC.

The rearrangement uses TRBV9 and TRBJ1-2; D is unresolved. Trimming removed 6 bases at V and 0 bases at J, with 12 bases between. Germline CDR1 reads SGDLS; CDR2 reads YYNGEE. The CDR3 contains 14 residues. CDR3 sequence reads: CASNRPATNYGYTF. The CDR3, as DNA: TGTGCCAGCAACCGGCCGGCCACTAACTATGGCTACACCTTC.

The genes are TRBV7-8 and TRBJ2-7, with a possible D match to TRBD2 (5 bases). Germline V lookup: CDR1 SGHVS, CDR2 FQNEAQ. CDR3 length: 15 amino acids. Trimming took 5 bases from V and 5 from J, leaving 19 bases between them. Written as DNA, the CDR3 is TGTGCCAGCAGCCCGCGCGTCGGGGTCTGGGACGAGCAGTACTTC. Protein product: CASSPRVGVWDEQYF.

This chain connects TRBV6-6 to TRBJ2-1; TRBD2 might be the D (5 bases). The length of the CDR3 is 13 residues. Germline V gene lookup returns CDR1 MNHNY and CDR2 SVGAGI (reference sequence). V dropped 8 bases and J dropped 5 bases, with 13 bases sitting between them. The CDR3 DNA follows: TGTGCCAGCCGACCTGGACTGAACAATGAGCAGTTCTTC. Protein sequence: CASRPGLNNEQFF.

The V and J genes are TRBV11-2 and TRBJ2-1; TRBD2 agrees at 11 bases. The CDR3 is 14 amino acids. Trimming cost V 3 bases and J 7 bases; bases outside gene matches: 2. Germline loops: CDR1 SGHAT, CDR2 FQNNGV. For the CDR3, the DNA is TGTGCCAGCAGCTTTAGCGGGAGGGGGAATGAGCAGTTCTTC. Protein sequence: CASSFSGRGNEQFF.

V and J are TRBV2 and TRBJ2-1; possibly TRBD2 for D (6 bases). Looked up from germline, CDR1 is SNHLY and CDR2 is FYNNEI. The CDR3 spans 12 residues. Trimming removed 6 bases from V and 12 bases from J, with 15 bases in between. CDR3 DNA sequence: TGTGCCAGCAGCGCCTCTAGCGTTGGGCAGTTCTTC. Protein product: CASSASSVGQFF.

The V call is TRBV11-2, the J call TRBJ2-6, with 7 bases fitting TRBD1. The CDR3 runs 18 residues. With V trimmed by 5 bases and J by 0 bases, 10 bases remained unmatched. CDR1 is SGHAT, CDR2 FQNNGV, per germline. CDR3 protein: CASSTKTGAASGANVLTF. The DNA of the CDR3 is TGTGCCAGCAGCACCAAAACAGGGGCCGCCTCTGGGGCCAACGTCCTGACTTTC.

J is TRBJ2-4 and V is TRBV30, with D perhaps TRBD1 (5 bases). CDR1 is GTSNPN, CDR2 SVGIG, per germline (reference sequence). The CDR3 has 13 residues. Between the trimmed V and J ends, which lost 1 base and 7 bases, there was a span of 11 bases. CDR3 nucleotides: TGTGCCTGGAGTGCGGGTAGACAGAACATTCAGTACTTC. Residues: CAWSAGRQNIQYF.

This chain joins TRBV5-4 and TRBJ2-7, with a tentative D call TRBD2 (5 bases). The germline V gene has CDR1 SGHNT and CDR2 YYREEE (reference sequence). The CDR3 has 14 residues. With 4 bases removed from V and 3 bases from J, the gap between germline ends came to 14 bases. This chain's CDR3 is CASSPPGKNYEQYF. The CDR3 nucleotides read TGTGCCAGCAGCCCGCCCGGGAAAAACTACGAGCAGTACTTC.

CDR3 bases: TGTGCCAGCAGCTTATTGCAGGCGACAACCTATGGCTACACCTTC. This encodes CASSLLQATTYGYTF. The genes are TRBV7-8 and TRBJ1-2; D remains unclear. V was cut by 2 bases and J by 4 bases, with 14 bases left in between. CDR3 length: 15 amino acids. Germline V gives CDR1 SGHVS, CDR2 FQNEAQ.

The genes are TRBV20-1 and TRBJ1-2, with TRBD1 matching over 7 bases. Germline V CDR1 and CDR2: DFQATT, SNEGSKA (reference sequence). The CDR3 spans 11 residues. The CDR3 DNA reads TGCAGCACCACAGGGGTAGAGGGCTACACCTTC. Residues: CSTTGVEGYTF.

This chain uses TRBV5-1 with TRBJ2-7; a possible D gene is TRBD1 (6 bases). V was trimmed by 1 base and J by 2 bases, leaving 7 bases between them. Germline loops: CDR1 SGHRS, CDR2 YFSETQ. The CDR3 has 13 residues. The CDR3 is CASSLRDTYEQYF. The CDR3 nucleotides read TGCGCCAGCAGCTTGCGGGACACCTACGAGCAGTACTTC. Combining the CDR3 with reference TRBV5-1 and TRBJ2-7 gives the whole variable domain KAGVTQTPRYLIKTRGQQVTLSCSPISGHRSVSWYQQTPGQGLQFLFEYFSETQRNKGNFPGRFSGRQFSNSRSEMNVSTLELGDSALYLCASSLRDTYEQYFGPGTRLTVT.